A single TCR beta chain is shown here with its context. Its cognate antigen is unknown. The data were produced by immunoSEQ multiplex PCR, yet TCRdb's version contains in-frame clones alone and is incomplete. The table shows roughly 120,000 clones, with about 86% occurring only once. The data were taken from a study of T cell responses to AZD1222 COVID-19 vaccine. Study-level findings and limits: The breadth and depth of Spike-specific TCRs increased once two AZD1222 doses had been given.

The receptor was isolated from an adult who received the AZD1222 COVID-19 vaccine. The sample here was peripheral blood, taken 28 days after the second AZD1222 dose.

CDR3 amino acids: CASFAFTDTQYF. The CDR3 DNA reads as TGTGCCAGCTTCGCCTTCACAGATACGCAGTATTTT. The rearrangement uses TRBV6-5 and TRBJ2-3; D is unresolved. V shed 8 bases and J shed 2 bases, with 8 bases lying between them. The germline gives CDR1 MNHEY, CDR2 SVGAGI. The CDR3 runs to 12 residues.